This entry lists 14 T cell receptor beta chains sequenced from one sample in a study of blood T cell repertoires in COVID-19. Sequencing was performed with immunoSEQ multiplex PCR; in TCRdb, only in-frame clones are kept and a portion is missing. The sample carries 300,000 to 350,000 clones, 88% recorded once. The specimen was peripheral blood. The receptors shown here come from a woman in her sixties or seventies with COVID-19, enrolled during active disease.

The V and J genes are TRBV5-4 and TRBJ1-4, with D possibly matching TRBD1 (6 bases). Trimming stripped 4 bases from V and 8 bases from J, with 15 bases between. The CDR3 has 14 amino acids. Germline CDR1 SGHNT, CDR2 YYREEE (reference sequence). The CDR3 nucleotides are TGTGCCAGCAGCATAGTCGGACAGCCAGAAAAACTGTTTTTT. Translating gives CASSIVGQPEKLFF.

The chain carries TRBV7-2 and TRBJ2-1; tentatively, D is TRBD2 (6 bases). The V end lost 6 bases, the J end lost 7 bases, and 22 bases lay between the germline ends. This CDR3 region has 16 residues. From germline, CDR1 is SGHTA and CDR2 FQGNSA. The CDR3 spells CASSPRGGAGRNEQFF. The CDR3 DNA follows: TGTGCCAGCAGTCCCCGGGGCGGGGCGGGGAGAAATGAGCAGTTCTTC.

The chain carries TRBV29-1 and TRBJ2-7, with 7 bases fitting TRBD2. Germline V gives CDR1 SQVTM, CDR2 ANQGSEA. J lost 0 bases, V lost 2 bases, and 1 base had no gene match. This CDR3 region has 13 residues. CDR3 DNA: TGCAGCGTTGAATTAGCGGGCTCCTACGAGCAGTACTTC. Amino acids: CSVELAGSYEQYF.

V gene TRBV4-3 combines with J gene TRBJ1-2; a weak D match, TRBD1 (6 bases). This CDR3 is 14 amino acids long. Trimming took off 1 base at V and 6 bases at J, with 12 bases between the two ends. Germline CDR1 reads LGHNA; CDR2 reads YSLEER. The CDR3 protein is CASSQVGGANGYTF. CDR3 in DNA: TGCGCCAGCAGCCAAGTGGGGGGGGCGAATGGCTACACCTTC.

The J gene is TRBJ1-1, the V gene TRBV6-6, with no clear D. The CDR3 has 13 amino acids. With 2 bases removed from V and 11 bases from J, the gap between germline ends came to 15 bases. Germline V gene sequence: CDR1 MNHNY, CDR2 SVGAGI (reference sequence). CDR3 loop: CASSYADVPGAFF. For the CDR3, the DNA is TGTGCCAGCAGTTACGCCGACGTCCCGGGGGCTTTCTTT.

There are a few counts of this clone. V is TRBV5-6 and J is TRBJ2-2; tentative D call: TRBD1 (6 bases). CDR3 length equals 13 residues. Germline assignment: CDR1 SGHDT and CDR2 YYEEEE. The V end was cut by 4 bases, the J end by 3 bases, with 7 bases between. Written as DNA, the CDR3 is TGTGCCAGCAGCCAGGGGTACACCGGGGAGCTGTTTTTT. Translated: CASSQGYTGELFF. Full variable domain (remainder filled in from reference TRBV5-6 and TRBJ2-2): DAGVTQSPTHLIKTRGQQVTLRCSPKSGHDTVSWYQQALGQGPQFIFQYYEEEERQRGNFPDRFSGHQFPNYSSELNVNALLLGDSALYLCASSQGYTGELFFGEGSRLTVL.

This clone was picked up a small number of times. This chain uses TRBV7-6 with TRBJ1-1; D uncertain. Trimming cost V 4 bases and J 1 base, with 16 bases left between them. The CDR3 runs 16 residues. Germline assignment: CDR1 SGHVS and CDR2 FNYEAQ. This chain's CDR3 is CASSSPYKGGNTEAFF. CDR3 nucleotide sequence: TGTGCCAGCAGCTCGCCATACAAAGGCGGGAACACTGAAGCTTTCTTT.

The genes are TRBV19 and TRBJ1-6; D is uncertain. Trimming stripped 1 base from V and 7 bases from J, with 14 bases between. CDR3 size: 16 residues. CDR1 and CDR2 (germline): LNHDA, SQIVND (reference sequence). The CDR3 bases are TGTGCCAGTAGTATAGGGGTCGCAGGATTGAATTCACCCCTCCACTTT. Protein product: CASSIGVAGLNSPLHF.

This clone has only a few counts. This rearrangement joins TRBV7-9 to TRBJ2-7, with D possibly being TRBD2 (5 bases). Per germline, CDR1 SEHNR and CDR2 FQNEAQ (reference sequence). CDR3 length: 14 residues. V lost 2 bases and J 0 bases, leaving 8 bases between the germline ends. CDR3 sequence (DNA): TGTGCCAGCAGCTTAACGGGAAGCTCCTACGAGCAGTACTTC. Residues: CASSLTGSSYEQYF.

This chain links TRBV12-5 with TRBJ1-2; a possible D gene is TRBD1 (5 bases). Trimming shortened V by 6 bases and J by 0 bases, and 14 bases separated the two germline ends. CDR3 size: 15 residues. Per germline, CDR1 LGHNT and CDR2 FRNRAP. The CDR3 DNA reads as TGTGCTAGTGGGTCGCCTGTAGGGGCTAACTATGGCTACACCTTC. Its translation: CASGSPVGANYGYTF.

The chain combines TRBV27 with TRBJ2-7, with 9 bases aligning to TRBD1. After removal of 5 bases from V and 6 bases from J, the junction contained 8 bases not matched to a gene. The CDR3 length is 14 residues. Germline lookup yields CDR1 MNHEY and CDR2 SMNVEV (reference sequence). The CDR3 spells CASSPQGAPGEQYF. CDR3 in DNA: TGTGCCAGCAGTCCACAGGGGGCTCCGGGCGAGCAGTACTTC.

The genes are TRBV7-8 and TRBJ1-5; TRBD1 matches 9 bases. J was trimmed by 4 bases and V by 5 bases; bases with no gene match: 15. The CDR3 spans 18 residues. The V gene's germline CDR1 is SGHVS and CDR2 FQNEAQ. CDR3: CASSLGPGQGTPNQPQHF. The CDR3 DNA reads as TGTGCCAGCAGCCTGGGGCCGGGACAGGGCACTCCAAATCAGCCCCAGCATTTT.

The genes are TRBV7-2 and TRBJ1-3, with D hard to call. Trimming removed 9 bases at V and 4 bases at J, with 10 bases between. Looked up from germline, CDR1 is SGHTA and CDR2 is FQGNSA. The CDR3 has 12 residues. In DNA form, the CDR3 reads TGTGCCAGTTCACAGATCGGAAACACCATATATTTT. Protein sequence: CASSQIGNTIYF.

This clone was seen more than once but under ten times. Because the CDR3's place on the DNA is in doubt, the DNA is left out and the CDR3 is given as listed by TCRdb. CDR3: CASSQYPRGGRVESWGPGTF. The rearrangement joins TRBV5-1 to TRBJ2-7; no DNA check was done on the table's D call, TRBD2. The germline gives CDR1 SGHRS, CDR2 YFSETQ. The CDR3 region is 20 residues in length, termini included.